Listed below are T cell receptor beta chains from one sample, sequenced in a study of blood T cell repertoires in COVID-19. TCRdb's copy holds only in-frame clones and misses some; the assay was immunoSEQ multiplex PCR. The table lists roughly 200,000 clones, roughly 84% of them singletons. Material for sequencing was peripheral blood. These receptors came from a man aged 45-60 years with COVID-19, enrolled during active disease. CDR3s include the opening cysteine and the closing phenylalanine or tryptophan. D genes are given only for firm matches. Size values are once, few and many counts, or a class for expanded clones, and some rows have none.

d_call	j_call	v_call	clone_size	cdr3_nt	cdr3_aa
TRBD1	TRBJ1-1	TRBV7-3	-	TGTGCCAGCAGCTACACAGGGGGCCTACCAGCTTTCTTT	CASSYTGGLPAFF
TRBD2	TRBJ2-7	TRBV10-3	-	TGTGCCATCAGTGAGGGGGGACTAGCGGGAGTCTACGAGCAGTACTTC	CAISEGGLAGVYEQYF
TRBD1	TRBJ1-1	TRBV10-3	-	TGTGCCATCAGTGAATGGCAGGGGGAAACTGAAGCTTTCTTT	CAISEWQGETEAFF
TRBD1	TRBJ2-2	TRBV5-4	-	TGTGCCAGCAGCCCGGGACAGGGCCCCACCGGGGAGCTGTTTTTT	CASSPGQGPTGELFF
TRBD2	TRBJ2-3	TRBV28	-	TGTGCCAGCCGACTAGCGGATAGCACAGATACGCAGTATTTT	CASRLADSTDTQYF
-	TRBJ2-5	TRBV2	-	TGTGCCAGCAGTGAAGCGGCTGGGGGGGGGCTGGAGACCCAGTACTTC	CASSEAAGGGLETQYF
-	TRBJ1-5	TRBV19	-	TGTGCCAGTAGTATATTGCGTGGAGGCAATCAGCCCCAGCATTTT	CASSILRGGNQPQHF
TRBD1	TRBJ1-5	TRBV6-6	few	TGTGCCAGCAGCCTGCCAGGGGGCCAGCCCCAGCATTTT	CASSLPGGQPQHF
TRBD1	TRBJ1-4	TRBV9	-	TGTGCCAGCAGCCGAGGGGGCGCATCTAATGAAAAACTGTTTTTT	CASSRGGASNEKLFF
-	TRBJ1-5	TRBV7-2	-	TGTGCCAGCAGCCAACGGGGGACGCAGCCCCAGCATTTT	CASSQRGTQPQHF
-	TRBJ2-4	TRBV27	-	TGTGCCAGCAGTTTAAGGCAGGCGGGAGCCAAAAACATTCAGTACTTC	CASSLRQAGAKNIQYF
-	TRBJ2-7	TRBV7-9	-	TGTGCCAGCAGCCCCCCGGGGTACGTGGGGCAGTACTTC	CASSPPGYVGQYF
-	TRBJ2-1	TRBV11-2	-	TGTGCCAGCAGCTTAAGGGCTGACAGGATCTACAATGAGCAGTTCTTC	CASSLRADRIYNEQFF
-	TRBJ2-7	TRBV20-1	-	TGCAGTGCTAGTTTCGGCGAGCAGTACTTC	CSASFGEQYF
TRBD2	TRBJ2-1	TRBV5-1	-	TGCGCCAGCAGCCTATACGGATTTCCGGGACTAGCGGGAGGAGGGGAGCAGTTCTTC	CASSLYGFPGLAGGGEQFF
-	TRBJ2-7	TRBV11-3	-	TGTGCCAGCAGCTTAGCTCTAAACTACGAGCAGTACTTC	CASSLALNYEQYF